These 14 T cell receptor beta chains share one sample of origin, sequenced in a study of T-cell memory formation after mild COVID-19. TCRdb itself ran the 5' RACE reads through MiXCR, one entry per CDR3 protein. The sample lists 390,000 or so distinct CDR3 sequences; 16% were seen once. Input material: PBMCs or a T cell subset sorted from them (not recorded which). The receptors originated from a young man who had mild COVID-19 (a few samples of this study predate the infection). Cell type and time point are not known.

Many counts were recorded for this clonotype. This chain uses TRBV7-2 with TRBJ2-3; D gene unclear. Per germline, CDR1 SGHTA and CDR2 FQGNSA. The CDR3 consists of 14 residues. Trimming took 1 base from V and 3 from J, leaving 8 bases between them. CDR3 DNA sequence: TGTGCCAGCAGCTTAGTGGTGGGGACAGATACGCAGTATTTT. It specifies CASSLVVGTDTQYF.

Ten or more counts support this clonotype. The J gene is TRBJ1-1, the V gene TRBV4-1; D gene unclear. CDR1 is MGHRA, CDR2 YSYEKL, per germline. There are 14 residues in the CDR3. V lost 6 bases and J lost 1, with 12 bases in between. CDR3 in DNA: TGCGCCAGCAGTCTACGTCCTCCGAACACTGAAGCTTTCTTT. Translated: CASSLRPPNTEAFF.

The genes are TRBV30 and TRBJ2-1; the D gene could be TRBD1 or TRBD2 (6 bases each). Near its end, the DNA agrees better with TRBJ2-7, so the J call may be wrong. Germline V gene data show CDR1 as GTSNPN and CDR2 as SVGIG (reference sequence). CDR3 length equals 12 residues. In DNA, the CDR3 is TGTGCCGGAACAGGGCTGGGAGGCGAGCAGTACTTC. Its protein product is CAGTGLGGEQYF.

The chain carries TRBV7-2 and TRBJ1-5; D gene ambiguous. Between the trimmed V and J ends, which lost 1 base and 6 bases, there was a span of 7 bases. The length of the CDR3 is 13 residues. Germline assignment: CDR1 SGHTA and CDR2 FQGNSA. The CDR3 region is CASSLVDRQPQHF. The CDR3 nucleotides read TGTGCCAGCAGCTTAGTTGATCGTCAGCCCCAGCATTTT.

The chain recombines TRBV9 with TRBJ2-6; the D is unclear. This CDR3 spans 15 amino acids. The germline gives CDR1 SGDLS, CDR2 YYNGEE. Trimming removed 4 bases from V and 2 bases from J, with 10 bases in between. The CDR3 sequence is CASSSGVAGANVLTF. The CDR3 coding sequence is TGTGCCAGCAGCTCAGGAGTGGCTGGGGCCAACGTCCTGACTTTC.

This clonotype has ten or more counts. V gene TRBV5-1 combines with J gene TRBJ2-1, with 8 bases matching TRBD1. This CDR3 contains 17 residues. Germline CDR1 reads SGHRS; CDR2 reads YFSETQ. V lost 4 bases to trimming and J lost 3 bases; unmatched junction nucleotides: 12. This CDR3 is CASSRRGRGHVYNEQFF. CDR3 DNA: TGCGCCAGCAGCCGTCGCGGCAGGGGGCATGTCTACAATGAGCAGTTCTTC.

The CDR3 nucleotides read TGTGCCAGCCGGCCCTTGGACAGGGCGGGCGGGGAGCTGTTTTTT. It codes for CASRPLDRAGGELFF. The chain recombines TRBV27 with TRBJ2-2; 8 nucleotides line up with TRBD1. Germline CDR1 is MNHEY and CDR2 is SMNVEV (reference sequence). The CDR3 totals 15 residues. The V and J ends lost 8 bases and 7 bases, in that order; junction bases with no gene match: 12.

This chain uses TRBV25-1 with TRBJ2-5; 10 positions agree with TRBD2. Germline V gives CDR1 MGHDK, CDR2 SYGVNS. The J segment lost 3 bases and the V segment lost 6 bases, leaving 4 bases of the junction unmatched. This CDR3 is built from 14 residues. The CDR3 region is CASRALAGEETQYF. The CDR3 nucleotides are TGTGCCAGCAGGGCCCTAGCGGGGGAAGAGACCCAGTACTTC.

This clonotype has just a few counts. This chain joins TRBV29-1 and TRBJ2-3; the D is unclear. Per the germline V gene, CDR1 is SQVTM and CDR2 is ANQGSEA. This CDR3 contains 14 residues. Between the trimmed V and J ends, which lost 1 base and 1 base, there was a span of 9 bases. CDR3 in amino acids: CSVEVPVRTDTQYF. CDR3 sequence (DNA): TGCAGCGTTGAAGTCCCGGTCCGCACAGATACGCAGTATTTT.

V and J are TRBV7-3 and TRBJ2-2, with a possible D match to TRBD1 (6 bases). The germline V gene encodes CDR1 SGHTA and CDR2 FQGTGA. The length of the CDR3 is 15 residues. The germline V and J ends were trimmed by 5 bases and 5 bases, with 15 bases remaining between them. The CDR3 DNA sequence: TGTGCCAGCAGCCCGCTCCCAGGGGCAACCGGGGAGCTGTTTTTT. It is translated as CASSPLPGATGELFF.

This clonotype has only a few counts. The CDR3 DNA follows: TGTGCCAGCAGCCTAAGGGGTACTGGGGCCAACGTCCTGACTTTC. It is translated as CASSLRGTGANVLTF. The rearrangement joins TRBV12-3 or TRBV12-4 to TRBJ2-6, with D possibly being TRBD1 (5 bases). The CDR3 has 15 residues. V shed 6 bases and J shed 2 bases, with 11 bases lying between them.

V gene TRBV6-2 or TRBV6-3 combines with J gene TRBJ1-6; 7 bases agree with TRBD1. The germline V gene encodes CDR1 MNHEY and CDR2 SVGEGT. The ends lost 6 bases at V and 7 bases at J; junction bases unmatched: 9. The CDR3 extends over 15 amino acids. The CDR3 coding sequence is TGTGCCAGCAGAGACAACAGGGGAGGGAATTCACCCCTCCACTTT. It codes for CASRDNRGGNSPLHF.

This clonotype was observed a handful of times. V is TRBV7-9 and J is TRBJ2-2; D remains unclear. CDR3 size: 15 residues. The V and J ends lost 2 bases and 2 bases respectively, with 9 bases between them. The germline V gene encodes CDR1 SEHNR and CDR2 FQNEAQ (reference sequence). The CDR3 region has the DNA TGTGCCAGCAGCTTACTGGGGTACAACACCGGGGAGCTGTTTTTT. Translated, it gives CASSLLGYNTGELFF.

A few counts support this clonotype. The gene calls are TRBV5-1 and TRBJ2-1, with D maybe TRBD2 (7 bases). Trimming pared 1 base from V and 1 base from J, leaving 15 bases between. This CDR3 is built from 17 residues. CDR1 and CDR2 (germline): SGHRS, YFSETQ. CDR3 DNA: TGCGCCAGCAGCTTGCAGGGAGGGGGGTTGTCCTACAATGAGCAGTTCTTC. It encodes CASSLQGGGLSYNEQFF.